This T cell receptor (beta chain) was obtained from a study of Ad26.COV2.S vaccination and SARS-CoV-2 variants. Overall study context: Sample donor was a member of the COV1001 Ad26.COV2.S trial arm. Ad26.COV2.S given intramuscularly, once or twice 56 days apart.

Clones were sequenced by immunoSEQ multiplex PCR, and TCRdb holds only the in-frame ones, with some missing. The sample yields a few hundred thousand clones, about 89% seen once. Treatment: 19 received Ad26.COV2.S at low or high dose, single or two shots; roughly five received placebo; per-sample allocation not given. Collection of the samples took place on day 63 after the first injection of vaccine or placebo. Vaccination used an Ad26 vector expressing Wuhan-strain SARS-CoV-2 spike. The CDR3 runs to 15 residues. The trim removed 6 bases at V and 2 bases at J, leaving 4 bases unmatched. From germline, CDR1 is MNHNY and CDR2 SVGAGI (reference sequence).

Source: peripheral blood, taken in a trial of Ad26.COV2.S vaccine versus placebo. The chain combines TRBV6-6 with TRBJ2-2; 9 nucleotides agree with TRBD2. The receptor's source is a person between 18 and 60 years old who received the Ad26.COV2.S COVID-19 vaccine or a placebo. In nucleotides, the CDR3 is TGTGCCAGCAGAAGGCTAGCGGGAAACACCGGGGAGCTGTTTTTT. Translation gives CASRRLAGNTGELFF.